The 5 T cell receptor beta chains given below trace back to one sample, sequenced in a study of blood T cell repertoires in COVID-19. Method: immunoSEQ multiplex PCR; TCRdb's copy keeps in-frame clones and lacks some. The sample lists about 50,000 clones, more than 80% occurring once. Sequencing was carried out using peripheral blood. The receptors derive from a man between 60 and 75 years old with acute or convalescent COVID-19.

The V call is TRBV5-1, the J call TRBJ1-2; D is unclear. The V and J ends lost 1 base and 1 base respectively, with 8 bases between them. This CDR3 spans 14 amino acids. In germline, CDR1 is SGHRS, CDR2 YFSETQ. The DNA for the CDR3 is TGCGCCAGCAGCTTGTTTCAGGTTAACTATGGCTACACCTTC. It is translated as CASSLFQVNYGYTF.

This clone was observed once. The V gene is TRBV7-2, the J gene TRBJ2-3, with 11 bases identical to TRBD2. CDR1 is SGHTA, CDR2 FQGNSA, per germline. With V trimmed by 4 bases and J by 5 bases, 5 bases remained unmatched. This CDR3 contains 15 residues. CDR3 coding DNA: TGTGCCAGCAGCTGGGGACTAGCGGAGCGAGATACGCAGTATTTT. It codes for CASSWGLAERDTQYF.

This chain links TRBV30 with TRBJ1-6; D is uncertain. V shed 0 bases and J shed 4 bases, with 7 bases lying between them. The CDR3 extends over 14 amino acids. Germline V lookup: CDR1 GTSNPN, CDR2 SVGIG (reference sequence). The CDR3 DNA reads TGTGCCTGGAGTGTACCCGGTTATAATTCACCCCTCCACTTT. Translating it yields CAWSVPGYNSPLHF.

The V and J genes are TRBV6-5 and TRBJ1-5; no firm D call. The CDR3 covers 12 residues. V was trimmed by 7 bases and J by 5 bases, leaving 9 bases between them. Germline V gene lookup returns CDR1 MNHEY and CDR2 SVGAGI. CDR3 loop: CASTSRDQPQHF. For the CDR3, the DNA is TGTGCCAGCACCTCGCGGGATCAGCCCCAGCATTTT.

V and J are TRBV20-1 and TRBJ2-1; D may be TRBD2 (6 bases). Germline V lookup: CDR1 DFQATT, CDR2 SNEGSKA (reference sequence). Trimming took off 3 bases at V and 2 bases at J, with 20 bases between the two ends. This CDR3 has 17 residues. The CDR3 nucleotides are TGCAGTGCTAGTGGGCTTGTCGCGGTAGCGGCCTACAATGAGCAGTTCTTC. This codes for CSASGLVAVAAYNEQFF.